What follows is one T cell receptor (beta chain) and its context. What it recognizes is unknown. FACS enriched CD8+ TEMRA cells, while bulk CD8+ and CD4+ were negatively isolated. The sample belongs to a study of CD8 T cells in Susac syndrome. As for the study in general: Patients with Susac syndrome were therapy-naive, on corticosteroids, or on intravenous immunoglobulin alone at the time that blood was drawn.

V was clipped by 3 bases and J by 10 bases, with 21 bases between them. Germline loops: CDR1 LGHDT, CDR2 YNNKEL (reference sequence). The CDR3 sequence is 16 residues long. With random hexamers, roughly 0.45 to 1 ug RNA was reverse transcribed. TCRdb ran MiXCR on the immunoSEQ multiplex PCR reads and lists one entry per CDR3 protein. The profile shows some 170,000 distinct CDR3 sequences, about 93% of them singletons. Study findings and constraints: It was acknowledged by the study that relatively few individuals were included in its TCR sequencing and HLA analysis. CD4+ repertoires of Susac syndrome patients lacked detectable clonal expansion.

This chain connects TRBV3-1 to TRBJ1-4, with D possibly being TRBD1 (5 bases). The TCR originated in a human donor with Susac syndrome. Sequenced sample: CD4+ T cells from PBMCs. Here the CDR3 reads CASSQMPGPAGGKLFF. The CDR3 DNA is TGTGCCAGCAGCCAGATGCCGGGCCCCGCTGGGGGAAAACTGTTTTTT.